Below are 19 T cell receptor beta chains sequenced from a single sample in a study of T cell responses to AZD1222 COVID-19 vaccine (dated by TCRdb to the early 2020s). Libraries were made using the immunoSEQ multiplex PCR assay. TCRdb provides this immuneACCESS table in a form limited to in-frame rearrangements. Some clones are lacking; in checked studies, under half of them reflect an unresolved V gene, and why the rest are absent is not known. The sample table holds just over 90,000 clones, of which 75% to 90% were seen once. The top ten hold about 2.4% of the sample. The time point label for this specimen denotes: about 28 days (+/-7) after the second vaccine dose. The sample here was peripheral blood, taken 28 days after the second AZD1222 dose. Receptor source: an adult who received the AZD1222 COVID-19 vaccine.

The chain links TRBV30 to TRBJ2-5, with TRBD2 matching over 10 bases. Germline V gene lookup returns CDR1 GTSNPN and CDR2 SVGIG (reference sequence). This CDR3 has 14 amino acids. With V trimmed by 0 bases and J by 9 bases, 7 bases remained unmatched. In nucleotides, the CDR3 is TGTGCCTGGAGTGTACGGCTAGCGGGAGACCCCCAGTACTTC. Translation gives CAWSVRLAGDPQYF. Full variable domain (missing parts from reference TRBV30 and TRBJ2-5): SQTIHQWPATLVQPVGSPLSLECTVEGTSNPNLYWYRQAAGRGLQLLFYSVGIGQISSEVPQNLSASRPQDRQFILSSKKLLLSDSGFYLCAWSVRLAGDPQYFGPGTRLLVL.

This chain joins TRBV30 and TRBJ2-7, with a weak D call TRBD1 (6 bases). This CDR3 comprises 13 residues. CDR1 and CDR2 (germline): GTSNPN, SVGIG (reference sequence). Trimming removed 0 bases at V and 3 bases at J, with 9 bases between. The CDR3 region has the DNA TGTGCCTGGAGTGTTACAGGGTACTACGAGCAGTACTTC. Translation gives CAWSVTGYYEQYF.

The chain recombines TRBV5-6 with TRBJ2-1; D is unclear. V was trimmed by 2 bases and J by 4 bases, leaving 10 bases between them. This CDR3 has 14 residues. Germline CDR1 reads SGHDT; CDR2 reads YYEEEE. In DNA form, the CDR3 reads TGTGCCAGCAGCTTAGATTGGGGATACAATGAGCAGTTCTTC. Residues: CASSLDWGYNEQFF.

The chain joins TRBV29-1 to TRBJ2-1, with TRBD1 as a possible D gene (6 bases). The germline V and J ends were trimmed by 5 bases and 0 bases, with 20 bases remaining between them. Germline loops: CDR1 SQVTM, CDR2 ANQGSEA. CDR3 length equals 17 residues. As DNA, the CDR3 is TGCAGCGTTTGGACAGCGTACCAAGCGGACTCCTACAATGAGCAGTTCTTC. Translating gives CSVWTAYQADSYNEQFF.

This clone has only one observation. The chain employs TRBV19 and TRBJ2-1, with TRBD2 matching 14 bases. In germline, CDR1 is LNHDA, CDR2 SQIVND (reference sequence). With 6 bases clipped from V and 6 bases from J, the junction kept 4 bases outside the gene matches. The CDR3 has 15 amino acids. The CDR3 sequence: CASSGLAGGSNEQFF. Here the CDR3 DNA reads TGTGCCAGTAGCGGACTAGCGGGAGGCTCCAATGAGCAGTTCTTC.

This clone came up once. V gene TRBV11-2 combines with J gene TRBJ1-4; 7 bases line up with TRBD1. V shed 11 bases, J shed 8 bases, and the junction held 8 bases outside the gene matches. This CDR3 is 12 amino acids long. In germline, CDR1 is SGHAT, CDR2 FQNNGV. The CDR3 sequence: CAVGRGGEKLFF. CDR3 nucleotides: TGTGCCGTGGGCAGGGGGGGAGAAAAACTGTTTTTT.

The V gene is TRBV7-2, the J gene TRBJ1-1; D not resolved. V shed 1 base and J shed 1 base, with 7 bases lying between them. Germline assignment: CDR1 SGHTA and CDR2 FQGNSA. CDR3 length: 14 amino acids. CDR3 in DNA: TGTGCCAGCAGCTTAGGGCAGTCGAACACTGAAGCTTTCTTT. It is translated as CASSLGQSNTEAFF.

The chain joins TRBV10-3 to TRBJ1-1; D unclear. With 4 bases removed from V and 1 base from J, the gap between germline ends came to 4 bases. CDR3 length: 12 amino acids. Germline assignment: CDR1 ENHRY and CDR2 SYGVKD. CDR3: CAISGENTEAFF. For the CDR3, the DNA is TGTGCCATCAGTGGAGAGAACACTGAAGCTTTCTTT.

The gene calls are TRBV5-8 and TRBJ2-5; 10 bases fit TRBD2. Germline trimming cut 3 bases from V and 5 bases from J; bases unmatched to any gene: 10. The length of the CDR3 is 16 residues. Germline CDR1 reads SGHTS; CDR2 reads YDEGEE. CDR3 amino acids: CASSSRGAGGLETQYF. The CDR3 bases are TGTGCCAGCAGCTCGCGAGGAGCGGGGGGGTTGGAGACCCAGTACTTC.

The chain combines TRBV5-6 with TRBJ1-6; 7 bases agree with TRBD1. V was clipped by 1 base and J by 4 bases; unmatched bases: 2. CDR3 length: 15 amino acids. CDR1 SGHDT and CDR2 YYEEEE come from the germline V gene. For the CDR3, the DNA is TGTGCCAGCAGCTTGCCAGGGGGATATAATTCACCCCTCCACTTT. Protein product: CASSLPGGYNSPLHF. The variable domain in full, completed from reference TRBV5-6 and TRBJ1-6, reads DAGVTQSPTHLIKTRGQQVTLRCSPKSGHDTVSWYQQALGQGPQFIFQYYEEEERQRGNFPDRFSGHQFPNYSSELNVNALLLGDSALYLCASSLPGGYNSPLHFGNGTRLTVT.

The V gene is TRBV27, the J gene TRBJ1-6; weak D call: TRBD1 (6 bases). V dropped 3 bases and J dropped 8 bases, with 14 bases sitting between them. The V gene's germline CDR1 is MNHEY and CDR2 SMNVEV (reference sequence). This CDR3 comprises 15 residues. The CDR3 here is CASSLDSPAHSPLHF. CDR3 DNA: TGTGCCAGCAGTTTGGACAGCCCGGCGCATTCACCCCTCCACTTT.

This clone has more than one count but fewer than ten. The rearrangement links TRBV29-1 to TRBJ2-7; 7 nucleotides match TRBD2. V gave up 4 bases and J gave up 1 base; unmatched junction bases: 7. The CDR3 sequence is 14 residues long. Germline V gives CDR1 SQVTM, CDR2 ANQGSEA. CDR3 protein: CSVGSAGVSYEQYF. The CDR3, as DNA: TGCAGCGTTGGTTCGGCGGGAGTGTCCTACGAGCAGTACTTC.

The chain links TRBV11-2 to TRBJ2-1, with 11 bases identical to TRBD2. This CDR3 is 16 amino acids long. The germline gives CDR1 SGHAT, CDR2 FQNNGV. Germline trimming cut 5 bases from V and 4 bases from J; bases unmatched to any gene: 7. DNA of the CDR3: TGTGCCAGCAGCCTACGACTAGCGGGGATTTACAATGAGCAGTTCTTC. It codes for CASSLRLAGIYNEQFF.

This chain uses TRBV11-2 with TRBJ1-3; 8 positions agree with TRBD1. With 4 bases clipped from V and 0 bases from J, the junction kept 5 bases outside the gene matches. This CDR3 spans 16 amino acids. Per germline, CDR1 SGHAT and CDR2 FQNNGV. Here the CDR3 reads CASSSRGPVSGNTIYF. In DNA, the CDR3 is TGTGCCAGCAGCTCCAGGGGGCCCGTCTCTGGAAACACCATATATTTT.

Here the CDR3 DNA reads TGTGCCAGCAGTGATCAATACGCGCTAGCGGGTCCAGATACGCAGTATTTT. Translated, it gives CASSDQYALAGPDTQYF. This rearrangement joins TRBV2 to TRBJ2-3; 8 bases are a match to TRBD2. The CDR3 extends over 17 amino acids. The germline CDR1 and CDR2 sequences are SNHLY and FYNNEI. Losses at the gene ends were 3 bases for V and 4 bases for J; bases not matched to a gene: 12.

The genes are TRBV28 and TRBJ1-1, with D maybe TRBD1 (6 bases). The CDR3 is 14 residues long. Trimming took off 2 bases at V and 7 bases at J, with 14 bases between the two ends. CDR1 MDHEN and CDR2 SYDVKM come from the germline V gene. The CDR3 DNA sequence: TGTGCCAGCAGTTTACACGGGGGCAGGCATGAAGCTTTCTTT. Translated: CASSLHGGRHEAFF.

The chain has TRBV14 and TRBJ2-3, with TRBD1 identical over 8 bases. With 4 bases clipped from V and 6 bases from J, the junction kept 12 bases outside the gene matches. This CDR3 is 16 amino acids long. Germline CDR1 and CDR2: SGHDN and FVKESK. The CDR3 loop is CASSPPRSRGRDTQYF. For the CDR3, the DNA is TGTGCCAGCAGCCCCCCCCGGAGCAGGGGGCGGGATACGCAGTATTTT. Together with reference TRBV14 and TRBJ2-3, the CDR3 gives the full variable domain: EAGVTQFPSHSVIEKGQTVTLRCDPISGHDNLYWYRRVMGKEIKFLLHFVKESKQDESGMPNNRFLAERTGGTYSTLKVQPAELEDSGVYFCASSPPRSRGRDTQYFGPGTRLTVL.

The DNA for the CDR3 is TGTGCCAGCAGCCTCGGACAGGGTTCGAGCTACGAGCAGTACTTC. Protein: CASSLGQGSSYEQYF. The V gene is TRBV7-3, the J gene TRBJ2-7, with 8 nucleotides matching TRBD1. V lost 5 bases and J lost 3; bases outside the gene matches: 9. Germline assignment: CDR1 SGHTA and CDR2 FQGTGA. CDR3 size: 15 residues.

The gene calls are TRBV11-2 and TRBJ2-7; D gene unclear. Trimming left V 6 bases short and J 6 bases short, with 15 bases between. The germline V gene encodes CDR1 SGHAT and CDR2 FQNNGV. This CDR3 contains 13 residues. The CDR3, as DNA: TGTGCCAGCAGGCGTATTGCCCACAGCGAGCAGTACTTC. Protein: CASRRIAHSEQYF.